This record concerns one T cell receptor beta chain sequence. Its target is not known. Looked up from germline, CDR1 is LNHDA and CDR2 is SQIVND (reference sequence). The ends were cut back, 4 bases at V and 4 bases at J, with 11 bases in the middle. CDR3 length: 14 residues. This sample was included in a study of T cells in narcolepsy. About the research overall: Healthy controls were enrolled alongside patients with narcolepsy type 1 or type 2. Broader study findings: Same-patient CSF and blood CD4+ T cell clonotypes included HCRT-specific and TRIB2-specific autoreactive ones. No autoreactive T cell clone sequences appeared in some memory CD4+ repertoires. Autoreactive clonotypes reportedly recurred in blood of same and different patients, not controls.

Here immunoSEQ multiplex PCR was the method, and the copy in TCRdb shows in-frame clones only, minus some. The table lists fewer than 35,000 clones, approximately 83% of them singletons. This sequence was found in a human donor with narcolepsy. The sample taken for sequencing was CD45RA- memory CD4+ T cells from PBMCs. The rearrangement uses TRBV19 and TRBJ1-5; D possibly corresponds to TRBD1 (5 bases). The CDR3 reads CASSSPGGNQPQHF. The DNA of the CDR3 is TGTGCCAGTAGTAGCCCCGGGGGGAATCAGCCCCAGCATTTT.